A single TCR beta chain is shown here with its context. This specimen belongs to a study of blood T cell repertoires in COVID-19. At the level of the study: T cells, B-cell-depleted T cells, or PBMCs provided the cDNA or gDNA that served as material.

The CDR3 contains 13 residues. The germline gives CDR1 SGHKS, CDR2 YYEKEE (reference sequence). V was shortened by 4 bases and J by 2 bases, with 9 bases between the two germline ends. Some clones are missing from TCRdb's copy, which holds only in-frame ones; the method was immunoSEQ multiplex PCR. The top ten hold about an eighth of the sample, which has around 300,000 clones, less than 90% seen once. Enrolled during active infection, Seattle patients were then followed longitudinally. Sample: peripheral blood. This sequence joins TRBV5-5 and TRBJ1-2; tentative D call: TRBD1 (6 bases). The sequence was collected from a woman in her 70s with COVID-19, enrolled during active disease. This chain's CDR3 is CASSPGQNYGYTF. CDR3 DNA: TGTGCCAGCAGCCCCGGACAGAACTATGGCTACACCTTC.